The clone carrying this T cell receptor beta chain was counted once. Its target is not known. The sample is drawn from a study of PD-1 blockade in classical Hodgkin lymphoma. Every patient relapsed after autologous stem cell transplantation, and brentuximab vedotin exposure varied. Complete response, partial response or progressive disease made up the best responses. Study-level points and caveats: Baseline TCR diversity was reportedly lower in newly diagnosed patients than in healthy donors. It was reported as lower still in relapsed/refractory patients. Newly diagnosed and completely responding patients shared comparable baseline diversity.

V gave up 7 bases and J gave up 4 bases, with 17 bases separating them. Per the germline V gene, CDR1 is SGHNT and CDR2 is YYREEE (reference sequence). CDR3 length: 14 residues. Sequencing was performed with immunoSEQ multiplex PCR; in TCRdb, only in-frame clones are kept and a portion is missing. Seen here are 45,000 to 55,000 clones, roughly 66% observed once, and the top ten hold about 15%. The TCR sequence derives from a human donor with classical Hodgkin lymphoma. V usage is TRBV5-4 and J usage is TRBJ2-5, with D possibly matching TRBD1 (6 bases). Material: peripheral blood mononuclear cells (PBMCs), obtained before the second cycle of nivolumab. DNA for the CDR3: TGTGCCAGCTTCCCAGGGGATCATGGAGAGACCCAGTACTTC. It is translated as CASFPGDHGETQYF.